What follows describes a single T cell receptor beta chain. Its antigen remains unknown. The V end lost 0 bases, the J end lost 3 bases, and 10 bases lay between the germline ends. The CDR3 contains 14 residues. CDR1 is SGDLS, CDR2 YYNGEE, per germline. This specimen belongs to a study of T cell clonotyping in hematopoietic cell transplantation. Study in general: Pretransplant recipient samples were taken after cytoreduction. Study-wide points: Recipient TCR diversity dropped after transplant; expanded clonotypes rose from day 30 to 180.

This sample's time point: recipient sample about 28 days before transplant, after cytoreduction. Clones were read by immunoSEQ multiplex PCR, and TCRdb kept only the in-frame ones, dropping some. The sample has about 36,000 clones; 95% are singletons. This chain links TRBV9 with TRBJ2-7, with a possible D match to TRBD1 (5 bases). This clonotype was sampled from a man in his forties with chronic myeloid leukemia. Some clones in this sample may be carry-over from other donors' samples. Sample: peripheral blood mononuclear cells, taken before stem cell transplant. The CDR3 DNA is TGTGCCAGCAGCGTAGACCCCGACAGCTACGAGCAGTACTTC. The encoded protein is CASSVDPDSYEQYF.